Presented here are 16 T cell receptor beta chains from one specimen sequenced in a study of low-dose radiotherapy and immunotherapy resistance in tumors. First-strand cDNA used TRAV- and TRBV-specific primers, covering alpha and beta chains. With a V-primer adapter and a constant-region primer, TCRs were amplified for about 20 PCR cycles. MiXCR, run by TCRdb on the reads, gives a single entry per CDR3 protein. The repertoire has 10,000 to 15,000 distinct CDR3 sequences, 60% of them found once; the top ten carry less than 10%. The receptors originated from a human donor with advanced metastatic prostate, ovarian, gallbladder or colorectal cancer (not recorded which). This table probably holds off-target reads from a library built for another chain.

This CDR3 reads CASSPPGQGGNTIYF. DNA for the CDR3: TGTGCCAGCAGTCCGCCGGGACAGGGGGGAAACACCATATATTTT. The chain couples TRBV28 to TRBJ1-3, with 10 nucleotides matching TRBD1. V was pared by 5 bases and J by 4 bases, with 5 bases of the junction left unmatched. CDR3 length equals 15 residues. Germline-derived CDR1 and CDR2 are MDHEN and SYDVKM.

For the CDR3, the DNA is TGCGCCAGCAGCTTCGGGGCCTCGAGCACAGATACGCAGTATTTT. Its protein is CASSFGASSTDTQYF. This chain connects TRBV5-1 to TRBJ2-3, with D perhaps given as TRBD1 or TRBD2 (5 bases each). V gave up 2 bases and J gave up 0 bases, with 10 bases separating them. Germline CDR1 SGHRS, CDR2 YFSETQ. The CDR3 is 15 residues long.

This clonotype was recorded a few times. The chain recombines TRBV5-1 with TRBJ2-2; 7 nucleotides line up with TRBD2. The germline gives CDR1 SGHRS, CDR2 YFSETQ. This CDR3 comprises 16 residues. The trim removed 4 bases at V and 1 base at J, leaving 7 bases unmatched. CDR3 region: CASSELGLQNTGELFF. The CDR3 DNA reads as TGCGCCAGCAGCGAGCTGGGACTACAGAACACCGGGGAGCTGTTTTTT.

The rearrangement links TRBV28 to TRBJ2-5; TRBD2 aligns across 8 bases. This CDR3 region has 15 residues. The germline V gene encodes CDR1 MDHEN and CDR2 SYDVKM. With V trimmed by 6 bases and J by 3 bases, 9 bases remained unmatched. The DNA of the CDR3 is TGTGCCAGCAGCTGGGGACCGGGACTAGAAGAGACCCAGTACTTC. It yields the protein CASSWGPGLEETQYF.

The CDR3 DNA reads as TGTGCCAGCAGTCAAATTCTTAATATGGGGGGGAACATTCAGTACTTC. It specifies CASSQILNMGGNIQYF. The chain employs TRBV12-3 or TRBV12-4 and TRBJ2-4, with TRBD2 identical over 7 bases. V shed 5 bases and J 7 bases; nucleotides not matched to a gene: 14. This CDR3 region has 16 residues.

The genes are TRBV7-8 and TRBJ2-7, with 12 bases identical to TRBD1. The CDR3 is 15 amino acids. Germline-derived CDR1 and CDR2 are SGHVS and FQNEAQ. The V gene end was trimmed by 2 bases and the J gene end by 5 bases; junction bases not matched to a gene: 4. The CDR3 DNA is TGTGCCAGCAGCTTATGGGGGACAGGGGGCGACGAGCAGTACTTC. Protein sequence: CASSLWGTGGDEQYF.

The chain has TRBV6-1 and TRBJ1-5, with D possibly matching TRBD1 (5 bases). Trimming shortened V by 8 bases and J by 0 bases, and 14 bases separated the two germline ends. The CDR3 covers 15 residues. Germline V gene lookup returns CDR1 MNHNS and CDR2 SASEGT. The CDR3 loop reads CASGGRAYSNQPQHF. The CDR3 nucleotides read TGTGCCAGCGGGGGGAGAGCTTATAGCAATCAGCCCCAGCATTTT.

This rearrangement joins TRBV20-1 to TRBJ2-2; 10 bases line up with TRBD2. CDR3 length equals 18 residues. With 5 bases clipped from V and 5 bases from J, the junction kept 17 bases outside the gene matches. CDR1 DFQATT and CDR2 SNEGSKA come from the germline V gene (reference sequence). CDR3 residues: CSAPRGLGTSGVTGELFF. DNA of the CDR3: TGCAGTGCTCCCAGGGGGCTGGGTACTAGCGGGGTGACCGGGGAGCTGTTTTTT.

The J gene is TRBJ2-7, the V gene TRBV18; TRBD2 might be the D (6 bases). Trimming took off 3 bases at V and 0 bases at J, with 21 bases between the two ends. Germline loops: CDR1 KGHSH, CDR2 LQKENI. This CDR3 is built from 18 residues. The CDR3 here is CASSPHRSGSTSSYEQYF. As DNA, the CDR3 is TGTGCCAGCTCACCCCACCGGAGCGGGTCAACTAGCTCCTACGAGCAGTACTTC.

The chain links TRBV5-5 to TRBJ2-7; the D gene is possibly TRBD2 (5 bases). Germline CDR1 reads SGHKS; CDR2 reads YYEKEE (reference sequence). This CDR3 is built from 13 residues. With 0 bases removed from V and 5 bases from J, the gap between germline ends came to 9 bases. The CDR3 DNA follows: TGTGCCAGCAGCTTGGGAGGGCCCAACGAGCAGTACTTC. Its protein is CASSLGGPNEQYF.

Only a few counts were recorded for this clonotype. The chain combines TRBV5-1 with TRBJ1-2, with TRBD1 identical over 8 bases. The germline gives CDR1 SGHRS, CDR2 YFSETQ. The CDR3 length is 14 residues. V shed 1 base, J shed 7 bases, and the junction held 6 bases outside the gene matches. CDR3 bases: TGCGCCAGCAGCTTGCAGGGGGCGCACAGTGGCTACACCTTC. This sequence encodes CASSLQGAHSGYTF.

The gene calls are TRBV5-1 and TRBJ2-2; 7 bases are shared with TRBD1. The CDR3 is 16 residues long. Germline V lookup: CDR1 SGHRS, CDR2 YFSETQ. Trimming took 5 bases from V and 0 from J; bases not matched to a gene: 7. The CDR3 loop is CASSPGTVTNTGELFF. The DNA for the CDR3 is TGCGCCAGCAGTCCTGGGACAGTAACGAACACCGGGGAGCTGTTTTTT.

The rearrangement uses TRBV7-2 and TRBJ2-5; 11 bases agree with TRBD2. The germline CDR1 and CDR2 sequences are SGHTA and FQGNSA. The CDR3 extends over 18 amino acids. J was trimmed by 8 bases and V by 4 bases; bases with no gene match: 18. The CDR3 DNA follows: TGTGCCAGCAGCTCACCGGGACTAGCGGTGAACCAGAGAGACACCCAGTACTTC. This gives the protein CASSSPGLAVNQRDTQYF.

The chain links TRBV28 to TRBJ1-2; D is uncertain. Between the trimmed V and J ends, which lost 8 bases and 2 bases, there was a span of 18 bases. The germline gives CDR1 MDHEN, CDR2 SYDVKM. The CDR3 is 15 amino acids. The CDR3 DNA sequence: TGTGCCAGCCGTTCCCCCCACGGGGTGAACTATGGCTACACCTTC. It specifies CASRSPHGVNYGYTF.

The V and J genes are TRBV5-6 and TRBJ2-7; 9 nucleotides agree with TRBD2. J lost 4 bases, V lost 3 bases, and 5 bases had no gene match. Germline lookup yields CDR1 SGHDT and CDR2 YYEEEE. CDR3 length: 14 amino acids. CDR3 residues: CASSSLAGGYEQYF. Here the CDR3 DNA reads TGTGCCAGCAGCTCCCTGGCGGGAGGGTACGAGCAGTACTTC.

The chain couples TRBV6-6 to TRBJ2-3, with D perhaps being TRBD1 or TRBD2 (6 bases each). The V gene's germline CDR1 is MNHNY and CDR2 SVGAGI (reference sequence). Between the trimmed V and J ends, which lost 4 bases and 6 bases, there was a span of 17 bases. This CDR3 comprises 15 residues. The CDR3 coding sequence is TGTGCCAGCAGTTCTACTAGACCGGGGGCGGATACGCAGTATTTT. Amino acids: CASSSTRPGADTQYF.